These T cell receptor beta chains were read from a single sample in a study of OX40 agonist ivuxolimab in advanced cancers. Clones were sequenced by immunoSEQ multiplex PCR, and TCRdb holds only the in-frame ones, with some missing. The table shows fewer than 70,000 clones, with roughly 90% occurring only once. The sample consisted of CD4+ or CD8+ T cells sorted from blood, taken in a trial of the OX40 agonist ivuxolimab. All receptors derive from an adult with an advanced solid tumor such as melanoma, head and neck, liver or kidney cancer. The CDR3 runs from the conserved cysteine through the conserved F or W. D genes are given only for firm matches. Clone size is given for some rows only: seen once, a few or many times, or a class if the clone is expanded.

j_call clone_size d_call v_call cdr3_nt cdr3_aa
TRBJ2-1 . TRBD2 TRBV27 TGTGCCAGCAGTTTAGTACTAGCGGGCGGAAATGAGCAGTTCTTC CASSLVLAGGNEQFF
TRBJ1-4 . TRBD1 TRBV4-1 TGCGCCAGCAGCCAAGATCCGACAGGGGGCTCTGAAAAACTGTTTTTT CASSQDPTGGSEKLFF
TRBJ1-5 . . TRBV7-9 TGTGCCAGCAGCTCCCACAATCAGCCCCAGCATTTT CASSSHNQPQHF
TRBJ2-7 . . TRBV5-5 TGTGCCAGCAGCTTCCCGGGATCCCCCGAGCAGTACTTC CASSFPGSPEQYF
TRBJ2-5 . . TRBV19 TGTGCCAGTAGTATGGGCTTGGGGGCCCAAGAGACCCAGTACTTC CASSMGLGAQETQYF
TRBJ2-3 once TRBD1 TRBV7-9 TGTGCCAGCAGCCCCCGGACAGGGAGCACAGATACGCAGTATTTT CASSPRTGSTDTQYF
TRBJ1-1 . . TRBV29-1 TGCAGCGTTGAAGAGGGGAACACTGAAGCTTTCTTT CSVEEGNTEAFF
TRBJ2-7 . . TRBV7-9 TGTGCCAGCAGCTCGACGAAACAAACCTACGAGCAGTACTTC CASSSTKQTYEQYF
TRBJ2-1 . . TRBV19 TGTGCCAGTAGCTTTGACTTGCCACCCTCCTACAATGAGCAGTTCTTC CASSFDLPPSYNEQFF
TRBJ2-3 . . TRBV9 TGTGCCAGCAGCGTAGCAGGGGCAAGCACAGATACGCAGTATTTT CASSVAGASTDTQYF
TRBJ1-1 . . TRBV6-5 TGTGCCAGCAGTTACTCGAGTCAGGGGTTCAACACTGAAGCTTTCTTT CASSYSSQGFNTEAFF
TRBJ1-2 . TRBD1 TRBV9 TGTGCCAGCAGCTTAATACCCGGGACAGGGGGCGACTATGGCTACACCTTC CASSLIPGTGGDYGYTF
TRBJ2-5 once TRBD2 TRBV28 TGTGCCAGCAGTTGGGGACTAGCGGAAGAGACCCAGTACTTC CASSWGLAEETQYF
TRBJ2-1 . . TRBV19 TGTGCCAGTAGTCTAGCACCCACCTACAATGAGCAGTTCTTC CASSLAPTYNEQFF
TRBJ2-7 . . TRBV6-1 TGTGCCAGCAGTTTTAGCTACGAGCAGTACTTC CASSFSYEQYF
TRBJ1-1 . . TRBV7-3 TGTGCCAGCAGCGTCGGACAGAACACTGAAGCTTTCTTT CASSVGQNTEAFF
TRBJ2-7 . . TRBV4-3 TGCGCCAGCAGCCAAGACACGGAATCCTACGAGCAGTACTTC CASSQDTESYEQYF
TRBJ1-3 . . TRBV19 TGTGCCAGTAGCCCCGAGGCAGGGGCTGGAAACACCATATATTTT CASSPEAGAGNTIYF
TRBJ2-2 . . TRBV4-2 TGTGCCAGCAGCCAAGATGGGGAAAGAGCGGTTATAACTATTCCCGGGGAGCTGTTTTTT CASSQDGERAVITIPGELFF
TRBJ1-5 . TRBD1 TRBV4-1 TGCGCCAGCAGCCCCCTCAGGGGACAGGGTTTCGATCAGCCCCAGCATTTT CASSPLRGQGFDQPQHF
TRBJ2-7 . TRBD1 TRBV27 TGTGCCAGCAGTGCCGCCGGGACAGGTTCCTACGAGCAGTACTTC CASSAAGTGSYEQYF
TRBJ2-7 once . TRBV6-6 TGTGCCAGCGGATCTTACGAGCAGTACTTC CASGSYEQYF
TRBJ2-7 medium-sized . TRBV19 TGTGCCAGTAGTATAAGCCTAGCTGGAGCATACGAGCAGTACTTC CASSISLAGAYEQYF
TRBJ1-2 . TRBD1 TRBV2 TGTGCCAGCAGGGCCGACGAGGGGGCCATAGGCTACACCTTC CASRADEGAIGYTF
TRBJ2-2 . . TRBV5-1 TGCGCCAGCAGCTTAGGGGAGACTAGTGGCGGGGAGCTGTTTTTT CASSLGETSGGELFF
TRBJ2-5 . . TRBV29-1 TGCAGCGTTGAAGAAGGGCAGGGGTTGTGGGAGACCCAGTACTTC CSVEEGQGLWETQYF
TRBJ1-2 . . TRBV7-2 TGTGCCAGCAGCTTAGACGCGGGGCCTGGAGGCTACACCTTC CASSLDAGPGGYTF
TRBJ2-2 . TRBD1 TRBV7-9 TGTGCCAGCAGCTTCCGGGACAGGGTCACCGGGGAGCTGTTTTTT CASSFRDRVTGELFF
TRBJ2-7 . TRBD1 TRBV28 TGTGCCAGCAGTTTATACCCCGGACAGGACAGCTCCTACGAGCAGTACTTC CASSLYPGQDSSYEQYF
TRBJ1-1 . . TRBV7-8 TGTGCCTCCAAAGACTCCGCGGGGTCCCCGTCGAACACTGAAGCTTTCTTT CASKDSAGSPSNTEAFF
TRBJ2-1 . . TRBV11-3 TGTGCCAGCAGCTTACCTATGGAGGAGCAGTTCTTC CASSLPMEEQFF
TRBJ2-5 . TRBD1 TRBV10-3 TGTGCCATCAGTGATCTGGGACAGGGCGGAGAGACCCAGTACTTC CAISDLGQGGETQYF
TRBJ2-1 . TRBD2 TRBV28 TGTGCCAGCAGTCCCACTAGCGGGAATTACCAGTTCTTC CASSPTSGNYQFF
TRBJ2-7 . . TRBV4-1 TGCGCCAGCAGCCAATGGGGTGCGGGGGCAGGTAGCGAGCAGTACTTC CASSQWGAGAGSEQYF
TRBJ2-7 . TRBD2 TRBV4-3 TGCGCCAGCAGCCATTCAGCTAGCGGGGAGACCTACGAGCAGTACTTC CASSHSASGETYEQYF
TRBJ2-7 . . TRBV7-9 TGTGCCAGCATGACCCCTTTAGGGCACGAGCAGTACTTC CASMTPLGHEQYF
TRBJ1-2 once TRBD1 TRBV9 TGTGCCAGCAGCGGAACCGGGACAGCGAGCTATGGCTACACCTTC CASSGTGTASYGYTF
TRBJ2-7 . . TRBV19 TGTGCCAGTAGTACGTCACCACAAAGCTACGAGCAGTACTTC CASSTSPQSYEQYF
TRBJ1-2 . TRBD1 TRBV5-6 TGTGCCAGCAGCTTAGGACAGGGGGCCTTTGGCTATGGCTACACCTTC CASSLGQGAFGYGYTF
TRBJ2-7 . TRBD1 TRBV7-2 TGTGCCAGCAGCCCCCGGGACAGGGCTCGCGAGCAGTACTTC CASSPRDRAREQYF